One sample yielded the 28 T cell receptor beta chains listed below, sequenced in a study of response to subunit inactivated influenza vaccine. TCRdb re-derived calls from the RT-PCR reads in MiXCR, one entry per CDR3 protein. The sample contains around 530,000 distinct CDR3 sequences, 15% to 20% of which appear only once. The sample consisted of CD4+ T cells sorted from PBMCs, taken around 25 months after vaccination. The receptors come from a man between 45 and 75 years old who received an inactivated influenza vaccine.

This clonotype was picked up a small number of times. V gene TRBV4-1 combines with J gene TRBJ1-5, with D perhaps matching TRBD1 (5 bases). V lost 0 bases, J lost 5 bases, and 11 bases lay in between. This CDR3 spans 15 amino acids. Germline loops: CDR1 MGHRA, CDR2 YSYEKL. The CDR3 coding sequence is TGCGCCAGCAGCCAAGATGGGGCAGCTTATCAGCCCCAGCATTTT. It yields the protein CASSQDGAAYQPQHF.

This clonotype was seen more than once but under ten times. V gene TRBV5-1 combines with J gene TRBJ2-3, with 11 bases matching TRBD2. Germline V gene data show CDR1 as SGHRS and CDR2 as YFSETQ. V was pared by 0 bases and J by 4 bases, with 4 bases of the junction left unmatched. The CDR3 consists of 16 residues. CDR3 nucleotides: TGCGCCAGCAGCTTGGCCGCGGGACTAGCGGCAGATACGCAGTATTTT. It encodes CASSLAAGLAADTQYF.

The chain couples TRBV4-3 to TRBJ2-7, with D possibly TRBD2 on 6 matching bases. CDR1 LGHNA and CDR2 YSLEER come from the germline V gene. Between the trimmed V and J ends, which lost 4 bases and 0 bases, there was a span of 13 bases. This CDR3 comprises 15 residues. The CDR3, as DNA: TGCGCCAGCAGCCCGGGGGTGACAGACTCCTACGAGCAGTACTTC. It yields the protein CASSPGVTDSYEQYF.

This clonotype was seen a few times. This chain uses TRBV12-3 or TRBV12-4 with TRBJ1-2; unclear D gene. The CDR3 is made up of 16 amino acids. The V gene lost 5 bases and the J gene lost 0 bases, with 16 bases spanning the gap. CDR3 bases: TGTGCCAGCAGTCACCGAAAGTCAAACCCTAACTATGGCTACACCTTC. It yields the protein CASSHRKSNPNYGYTF.

The rearrangement links TRBV9 to TRBJ2-3, with TRBD2 matching over 9 bases. The CDR3 contains 16 residues. V lost 3 bases, J lost 1 base, and 6 bases stayed unmatched. Germline V gene data show CDR1 as SGDLS and CDR2 as YYNGEE. The CDR3 sequence: CASSARVAGGTDTQYF. DNA for the CDR3: TGTGCCAGCAGCGCCCGGGTAGCGGGAGGCACAGATACGCAGTATTTT.

This clonotype was counted a few times. CDR3 in DNA: TGCGCCAGCAGCAGCCGGGATCCGGGAGAGACCCAGTACTTC. Protein product: CASSSRDPGETQYF. The rearrangement uses TRBV5-1 and TRBJ2-5; the D gene is possibly TRBD2 (5 bases). The CDR3 covers 14 residues. Germline V gene sequence: CDR1 SGHRS, CDR2 YFSETQ. With 4 bases removed from V and 4 bases from J, the gap between germline ends came to 14 bases.

In its sample, this clonotype was seen a few times. This chain uses TRBV6-5 with TRBJ1-2, with 7 bases fitting TRBD1. Germline CDR1 and CDR2: MNHEY and SVGAGI. The V and J ends lost 2 bases and 8 bases, in that order; junction bases with no gene match: 8. The CDR3 length is 14 residues. CDR3 nucleotides: TGTGCCAGCAGTTACGGGGGAGACAGGGAAGGCTACACCTTC. Translated, it gives CASSYGGDREGYTF.

The sample holds a few counts of this clonotype. The V call is TRBV18, the J call TRBJ2-1, with 8 bases fitting TRBD1. CDR1 and CDR2 from the germline V gene are KGHSH and LQKENI. The CDR3 is 15 residues long. Trimming removed 2 bases from V and 8 bases from J; junction bases left unmatched: 8. The CDR3 DNA reads TGTGCCAGCTCACCAGACAGGGGAGGTATCCATGAGCAGTTCTTC. Amino acid sequence: CASSPDRGGIHEQFF. The full variable domain, its missing parts supplied by reference TRBV18 and TRBJ2-1, is NAGVMQNPRHLVRRRGQEARLRCSPMKGHSHVYWYRQLPEEGLKFMVYLQKENIIDESGMPKERFSAEFPKEGPSILRIQQVVRGDSAAYFCASSPDRGGIHEQFFGPGTRLTVL.

This chain joins TRBV7-8 and TRBJ2-3; D may be TRBD1 or TRBD2 (6 bases each). The CDR3 runs to 16 residues. Trimming pared 4 bases from V and 0 bases from J, leaving 14 bases between. Per germline, CDR1 SGHVS and CDR2 FQNEAQ. In DNA, the CDR3 is TGTGCCAGCAGCTCATCGGGGGCGGGTAGCACAGATACGCAGTATTTT. Translating gives CASSSSGAGSTDTQYF.

The CDR3 spells CSANLPAGAGDEQYF. In DNA, the CDR3 is TGCAGTGCTAACCTCCCGGCGGGAGCAGGGGACGAGCAGTACTTC. This chain links TRBV20-1 with TRBJ2-7, with a possible D match to TRBD2 (7 bases). The CDR3 sequence is 15 residues long. With 4 bases removed from V and 5 bases from J, the gap between germline ends came to 21 bases. Per germline, CDR1 DFQATT and CDR2 SNEGSKA (reference sequence).

The chain employs TRBV6-1 and TRBJ2-1; D is unresolved. This CDR3 is built from 11 residues. The germline V gene has CDR1 MNHNS and CDR2 SASEGT. V gave up 5 bases and J gave up 7 bases, with 6 bases separating them. The CDR3: CASSQQNEQFF. CDR3 sequence (DNA): TGTGCCAGCAGTCAGCAGAATGAGCAGTTCTTC.

The rearrangement uses TRBV28 and TRBJ2-5, with D perhaps TRBD2 (5 bases). Germline-derived CDR1 and CDR2 are MDHEN and SYDVKM. This CDR3 has 14 amino acids. The V gene lost 3 bases and the J gene lost 0 bases, with 8 bases spanning the gap. CDR3 bases: TGTGCCAGCAGTTTCCGAGGGAACCAAGAGACCCAGTACTTC. Residues: CASSFRGNQETQYF.

This clonotype was detected a few times. The gene calls are TRBV11-1 and TRBJ2-7; D not resolved. The V gene's germline CDR1 is SGHAT and CDR2 FQDESV (reference sequence). This CDR3 contains 9 residues. V was shortened by 5 bases and J by 11 bases, with 7 bases between the two germline ends. This CDR3 is CASSPEEYF. The CDR3 region has the DNA TGTGCCAGCAGCCCAGAGGAGTACTTC.

The chain couples TRBV9 to TRBJ2-2, with 10 bases fitting TRBD2. The J segment lost 0 bases and the V segment lost 2 bases, leaving 4 bases of the junction unmatched. The length of the CDR3 is 17 residues. Per the germline V gene, CDR1 is SGDLS and CDR2 is YYNGEE. This chain's CDR3 is CASSVGLATANTGELFF. The DNA of the CDR3 is TGTGCCAGCAGCGTGGGACTAGCGACAGCGAACACCGGGGAGCTGTTTTTT. Supplemented by reference TRBV9 and TRBJ2-2, the full variable domain reads DSGVTQTPKHLITATGQRVTLRCSPRSGDLSVYWYQQSLDQGLQFLIQYYNGEERAKGNILERFSAQQFPDLHSELNLSSLELGDSALYFCASSVGLATANTGELFFGEGSRLTVL.

The chain employs TRBV14 and TRBJ1-3; no reliable D call. Trimming took off 1 base at V and 4 bases at J, with 5 bases between the two ends. This CDR3 spans 13 amino acids. Germline V gene data show CDR1 as SGHDN and CDR2 as FVKESK. CDR3 sequence: CASSQAGGNTIYF. The CDR3 DNA sequence: TGTGCCAGCAGCCAAGCCGGGGGAAACACCATATATTTT.

This clonotype was counted at least ten times. V is TRBV6-5 and J is TRBJ2-3; 7 bases map to TRBD2. Trimming cost V 2 bases and J 4 bases; bases outside gene matches: 3. The CDR3 spans 14 residues. Germline V gene lookup returns CDR1 MNHEY and CDR2 SVGAGI. CDR3 DNA sequence: TGTGCCAGCAGTTACGAGCGGGGCGCAGATACGCAGTATTTT. Protein: CASSYERGADTQYF.

The rearrangement uses TRBV12-3 or TRBV12-4 and TRBJ2-2; D gene unclear. Between the trimmed V and J ends, which lost 6 bases and 4 bases, there was a span of 9 bases. CDR3 length: 13 residues. CDR3 residues: CASRQAPTGELFF. The CDR3 coding sequence is TGTGCCAGCAGGCAGGCGCCCACCGGGGAGCTGTTTTTT.

The chain couples TRBV20-1 to TRBJ2-7; 11 bases are a match to TRBD2. CDR3 length equals 14 residues. Germline trimming cut 6 bases from V and 2 bases from J; bases unmatched to any gene: 6. Germline lookup yields CDR1 DFQATT and CDR2 SNEGSKA (reference sequence). CDR3 protein: CSAQPSGGPYEQYF. The CDR3 nucleotides are TGCAGTGCCCAGCCTAGCGGGGGGCCCTACGAGCAGTACTTC.

This clonotype was seen repeatedly, ten times or more. The rearrangement joins TRBV14 to TRBJ2-1; D uncertain. The CDR3 runs 15 residues. With 4 bases removed from V and 8 bases from J, the gap between germline ends came to 18 bases. Germline V gene data show CDR1 as SGHDN and CDR2 as FVKESK. This CDR3 is CASSPIGLAPHEQFF. The CDR3 DNA follows: TGTGCCAGCAGCCCGATTGGGCTGGCCCCCCATGAGCAGTTCTTC. Full variable domain (rest looked up from reference TRBV14 and TRBJ2-1): EAGVTQFPSHSVIEKGQTVTLRCDPISGHDNLYWYRRVMGKEIKFLLHFVKESKQDESGMPNNRFLAERTGGTYSTLKVQPAELEDSGVYFCASSPIGLAPHEQFFGPGTRLTVL.

This clonotype was seen repeatedly, ten times or more. The chain combines TRBV20-1 with TRBJ2-7, with D tentatively TRBD1 (6 bases). Trimming removed 4 bases at V and 7 bases at J, with 20 bases between. Germline V gives CDR1 DFQATT, CDR2 SNEGSKA (reference sequence). CDR3 length equals 14 residues. As DNA, the CDR3 is TGCAGTGCTAACCCTCCGGGACACCGACCGGAGCAGTACTTC. Amino acids: CSANPPGHRPEQYF.

This clonotype was detected only a few times. In nucleotides, the CDR3 is TGTGCCAGCAGCTTAACGGGGCAGGGCAAACTAGAGCAGTTCTTC. It encodes CASSLTGQGKLEQFF. The chain recombines TRBV7-3 with TRBJ2-1; the D gene is possibly TRBD1 (5 bases). V gave up 0 bases and J gave up 10 bases, with 16 bases separating them. The germline V gene has CDR1 SGHTA and CDR2 FQGTGA. The CDR3 runs 15 residues.

V is TRBV6-1 and J is TRBJ2-1, with 9 bases fitting TRBD2. Germline values: CDR1 MNHNS, CDR2 SASEGT. J gave up 8 bases and V 7 bases, and 9 bases lay outside the gene matches. This CDR3 is built from 14 residues. CDR3: CASKLGLAMDEQFF. The CDR3 DNA reads as TGTGCCAGCAAACTAGGACTAGCGATGGATGAGCAGTTCTTC.

This clonotype was observed a few times. The rearrangement joins TRBV4-1 to TRBJ2-1; weak D call: TRBD1 (5 bases). V lost 1 base, J lost 14 bases, and 24 bases lay in between. The CDR3 covers 16 residues. Per germline, CDR1 MGHRA and CDR2 YSYEKL. CDR3 bases: TGCGCCAGCAGCCAAGGTGTGTGGACAAATCCCCAATCGGAGTTCTTC. This encodes CASSQGVWTNPQSEFF.

The chain employs TRBV20-1 and TRBJ2-3, with 12 bases lining up with TRBD2. CDR1 is DFQATT, CDR2 SNEGSKA, per germline (reference sequence). V shed 3 bases, J shed 8 bases, and the junction held 9 bases outside the gene matches. The CDR3 covers 15 residues. Written as DNA, the CDR3 is TGCAGTGCTAGGGCTCTAGCGGGGGGGCCTGGTACGCAGTATTTT. Its translation is CSARALAGGPGTQYF.

Ten or more counts support this clonotype. The chain recombines TRBV20-1 with TRBJ2-7, with 10 bases lining up with TRBD2. V was pared by 6 bases and J by 7 bases, with 18 bases of the junction left unmatched. From germline, CDR1 is DFQATT and CDR2 SNEGSKA (reference sequence). The CDR3 has 16 residues. The CDR3 DNA reads as TGCAGTGCCCCCCGATGGAGCGGGAGGGCCCCCAGGGAGCAGTACTTC. It encodes CSAPRWSGRAPREQYF.

The table lists this clonotype with a few counts. V is TRBV12-3 or TRBV12-4 and J is TRBJ1-3; no firm D call. The CDR3 is 14 residues long. V shed 2 bases and J shed 0 bases, with 5 bases lying between them. Here the CDR3 reads CASSLKNSGNTIYF. The CDR3 DNA reads as TGTGCCAGCAGTTTAAAGAACTCTGGAAACACCATATATTTT.

In this sample, this clonotype turned up many times. The DNA of the CDR3 is TGTGCCAGCAAAGAGGTAGGCAATCAGCCCCAGCATTTT. Encoded protein: CASKEVGNQPQHF. The rearrangement uses TRBV6-1 and TRBJ1-5; no reliable D call. V was shortened by 7 bases and J by 2 bases, with 9 bases between the two germline ends. Germline CDR1 and CDR2: MNHNS and SASEGT. This CDR3 has 13 residues.

The CDR3 DNA is TGCAGTGCTAGAGTCAGGGTTGGAAACACCATATATTTT. Its protein product is CSARVRVGNTIYF. V and J are TRBV20-1 and TRBJ1-3; D may be TRBD1 (5 bases). Germline V gene data show CDR1 as DFQATT and CDR2 as SNEGSKA (reference sequence). CDR3 length equals 13 residues. Trimming removed 1 base from V and 3 bases from J, with 7 bases in between.